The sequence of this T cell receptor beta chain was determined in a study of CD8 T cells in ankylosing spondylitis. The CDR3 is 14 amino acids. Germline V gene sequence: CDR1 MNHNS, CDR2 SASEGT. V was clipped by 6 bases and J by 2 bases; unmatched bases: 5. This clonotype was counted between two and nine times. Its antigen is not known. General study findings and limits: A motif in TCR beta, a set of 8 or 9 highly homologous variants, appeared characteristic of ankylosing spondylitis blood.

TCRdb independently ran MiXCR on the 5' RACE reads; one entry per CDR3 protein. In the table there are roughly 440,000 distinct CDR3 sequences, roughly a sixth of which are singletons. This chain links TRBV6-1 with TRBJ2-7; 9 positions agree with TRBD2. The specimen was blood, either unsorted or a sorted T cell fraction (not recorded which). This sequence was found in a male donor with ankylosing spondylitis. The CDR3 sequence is CASRSSGKAYEQYF. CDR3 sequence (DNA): TGTGCCAGCAGATCTAGCGGGAAGGCCTACGAGCAGTACTTC.